These 21 T cell receptor beta chains were sequenced from one sample in a study of OX40 agonist ivuxolimab in advanced cancers. Sequencing used immunoSEQ multiplex PCR; TCRdb keeps in-frame clones, though not all of them. The profile shows around 68,000 clones, more than 75% of them singletons. Sequencing used CD4+ or CD8+ T cells sorted from blood, obtained in a trial of the OX40 agonist ivuxolimab. The receptors stem from an adult with an advanced solid tumor such as melanoma, head and neck, liver or kidney cancer.

The genes are TRBV6-5 and TRBJ2-3; possibly TRBD2 for D (5 bases). Trimming took 0 bases from V and 15 from J, leaving 16 bases between them. Germline assignment: CDR1 MNHEY and CDR2 SVGAGI. The CDR3 is 13 residues long. The CDR3 protein is CASSYSRLSEGYF. Here the CDR3 DNA reads TGTGCCAGCAGTTACTCGAGACTAAGTGAAGGTTATTTT.

The CDR3 reads CASSLGPQPQHF. CDR3 DNA sequence: TGTGCCAGCAGCTTGGGGCCTCAGCCCCAGCATTTT. The rearrangement links TRBV7-9 to TRBJ1-5; tentative D call: TRBD1 (5 bases). The CDR3 length is 12 residues. CDR1 and CDR2 from the germline V gene are SEHNR and FQNEAQ (reference sequence). The V end lost 3 bases, the J end lost 6 bases, and 6 bases lay between the germline ends.

This clone appeared once. The chain is built from TRBV18 and TRBJ2-7; D remains ambiguous. The CDR3 totals 14 residues. Trimming took 3 bases from V and 2 from J, leaving 11 bases between them. The germline V gene has CDR1 KGHSH and CDR2 LQKENI. CDR3 sequence (DNA): TGTGCCAGCTCACCGCGTGGGGTAACCTACGAGCAGTACTTC. Residues: CASSPRGVTYEQYF.

This chain joins TRBV27 and TRBJ2-7, with D perhaps matching TRBD2 (6 bases). With 2 bases removed from V and 3 bases from J, the gap between germline ends came to 17 bases. The germline V gene encodes CDR1 MNHEY and CDR2 SMNVEV (reference sequence). The CDR3 covers 16 residues. The CDR3 protein is CASSLIYPPGDYEQYF. The CDR3 DNA follows: TGTGCCAGCAGTTTAATATATCCCCCGGGGGACTACGAGCAGTACTTC.

This chain uses TRBV5-1 with TRBJ2-5, with 7 bases lining up with TRBD1. J lost 1 base, V lost 4 bases, and 13 bases had no gene match. The germline V gene encodes CDR1 SGHRS and CDR2 YFSETQ. This CDR3 comprises 17 residues. The CDR3 DNA sequence: TGCGCCAGCAGCCTGACGGGACAGAGCTTCGTCCAAGAGACCCAGTACTTC. Amino acids: CASSLTGQSFVQETQYF.

The chain is built from TRBV2 and TRBJ2-2; TRBD1 or TRBD2 may be the D gene (6 bases each). In germline, CDR1 is SNHLY, CDR2 FYNNEI. Trimming took off 5 bases at V and 5 bases at J, with 15 bases between the two ends. The CDR3 runs 15 residues. The CDR3 sequence is CASSLLGGQTGELFF. The DNA of the CDR3 is TGTGCCAGCAGTCTTCTAGGGGGGCAGACCGGGGAGCTGTTTTTT.

The V gene is TRBV29-1, the J gene TRBJ2-5; the match to TRBD2 covers 7 bases. Trimming took 5 bases from V and 5 from J; bases not matched to a gene: 11. The CDR3 loop spans 14 amino acids. Germline V gives CDR1 SQVTM, CDR2 ANQGSEA. The CDR3 is CSVLLASGRETQYF. The CDR3 nucleotides are TGCAGCGTTTTACTGGCTAGCGGTCGGGAGACCCAGTACTTC.

This clone was observed a handful of times. The chain carries TRBV7-9 and TRBJ2-7, with 9 bases identical to TRBD1. The CDR3 spans 13 residues. The trim removed 8 bases at V and 0 bases at J, leaving 2 bases unmatched. Germline CDR1 SEHNR, CDR2 FQNEAQ (reference sequence). Here the CDR3 reads CASGTGRSYEQYF. In nucleotides, the CDR3 is TGTGCCAGCGGGACAGGGCGCTCCTACGAGCAGTACTTC.

With regard to this clone: The junction does not match germline at one end; this may be a read error. The chain employs TRBV27 and TRBJ1-1; D might be TRBD1 (6 bases). CDR3 length: 11 amino acids. Germline-derived CDR1 and CDR2 are MNHEY and SMNVEV (reference sequence). CDR3 protein: CASSHPRGQGF. CDR3 nucleotide sequence: TGTGCCAGCAGCCATCCTCGGGGACAAGGATTT.

The chain combines TRBV18 with TRBJ1-1, with 9 bases aligning to TRBD1. CDR3 size: 13 residues. Looked up from germline, CDR1 is KGHSH and CDR2 is LQKENI. V was clipped by 8 bases and J by 6 bases; unmatched bases: 7. CDR3 bases: TGTGCCAGCGAAACAGGGGGCAAATCTGAAGCTTTCTTT. Protein sequence: CASETGGKSEAFF.

The chain recombines TRBV7-2 with TRBJ2-5; 11 bases align to TRBD2. The germline V gene has CDR1 SGHTA and CDR2 FQGNSA. The CDR3 length is 16 residues. V gave up 0 bases and J gave up 6 bases; unmatched junction bases: 6. The CDR3 bases are TGTGCCAGCAGCTTAGCGCTCACTAGCGGGGGAAAGACCCAGTACTTC. This sequence encodes CASSLALTSGGKTQYF.

This clone was detected only once. V is TRBV4-3 and J is TRBJ2-2; D is ambiguous. Trimming shortened V by 1 base and J by 0 bases, and 12 bases separated the two germline ends. The germline V gene has CDR1 LGHNA and CDR2 YSLEER. This CDR3 has 17 amino acids. The CDR3 region has the DNA TGCGCCAGCAGCCAAGCGGAAGCGTCGGCGAACACCGGGGAGCTGTTTTTT. This sequence encodes CASSQAEASANTGELFF.

This clone was recorded once. The V call is TRBV2, the J call TRBJ2-5; D is unclear. V lost 6 bases and J lost 6, with 11 bases in between. CDR3 length: 12 residues. Germline V gene sequence: CDR1 SNHLY, CDR2 FYNNEI. The chain's CDR3 is CASSSGPQTQYF. Written as DNA, the CDR3 is TGTGCCAGCAGCTCCGGACCTCAGACCCAGTACTTC. The entire variable domain, with the rest obtained from reference TRBV2 and TRBJ2-5, is as follows: EPEVTQTPSHQVTQMGQEVILRCVPISNHLYFYWYRQILGQKVEFLVSFYNNEISEKSEIFDDQFSVERPDGSNFTLKIRSTKLEDSAMYFCASSSGPQTQYFGPGTRLLVL.

The chain has TRBV5-1 and TRBJ2-7; TRBD2 agrees at 7 bases. Germline V gene data show CDR1 as SGHRS and CDR2 as YFSETQ. The V segment lost 2 bases and the J segment 3 bases; nucleotides outside the gene matches: 8. The CDR3 has 15 amino acids. The CDR3, as DNA: TGCGCCAGCAGCTTAAGCGGGATGGGGAACTACGAGCAGTACTTC. Translating gives CASSLSGMGNYEQYF.

This chain uses TRBV7-9 with TRBJ2-3; 7 nucleotides agree with TRBD1. The CDR3 loop spans 14 amino acids. Germline V lookup: CDR1 SEHNR, CDR2 FQNEAQ (reference sequence). V was pared by 3 bases and J by 4 bases, with 4 bases of the junction left unmatched. In DNA form, the CDR3 reads TGTGCCAGCAGCTTTTCAGACAGGGCAGATACGCAGTATTTT. It codes for CASSFSDRADTQYF.

J is TRBJ1-3 and V is TRBV10-2; TRBD1 aligns across 8 bases. The CDR3 extends over 14 amino acids. Germline V CDR1 and CDR2: WSHSY, SAAADI. V dropped 2 bases and J dropped 4; count of bases not matched to a gene: 1. The CDR3 DNA sequence: TGCGCCAGCAGTGAGGCAGGGGGCGGAAACACCATATATTTT. Translated, it gives CASSEAGGGNTIYF.

The chain links TRBV5-8 to TRBJ1-4, with D tentatively TRBD1 (5 bases). Germline CDR1 and CDR2: SGHTS and YDEGEE. This CDR3 has 15 residues. V shed 1 base and J shed 5 bases, with 12 bases lying between them. The CDR3 spells CASSLPGTENEKLFF. Written as DNA, the CDR3 is TGTGCCAGCAGCTTGCCCGGGACGGAGAATGAAAAACTGTTTTTT.

V usage is TRBV7-6 and J usage is TRBJ2-1, with 13 bases aligning to TRBD2. Germline V gene lookup returns CDR1 SGHVS and CDR2 FNYEAQ. CDR3 length: 14 amino acids. V was pared by 5 bases and J by 7 bases, with 2 bases of the junction left unmatched. CDR3 region: CASSLGLAGNEQFF. CDR3 DNA: TGTGCCAGCAGCCTGGGACTAGCGGGGAATGAGCAGTTCTTC.

This chain links TRBV4-1 with TRBJ2-5, with D possibly TRBD2 on 7 matching bases. The J call may be faulty, since TRBJ2-7 better matches the DNA end. Germline V gene lookup returns CDR1 MGHRA and CDR2 YSYEKL. This CDR3 contains 17 residues. The CDR3 DNA sequence: TGCGCCAGCAGCCAAGTAGGAGCGGGACATCGAACCTACGAGCAGTACTTC. This codes for CASSQVGAGHRTYEQYF.

This clone was picked up one time. The rearrangement uses TRBV28 and TRBJ2-1; no definite D call. The V end lost 7 bases, the J end lost 5 bases, and 6 bases lay between the germline ends. Germline V gives CDR1 MDHEN, CDR2 SYDVKM. The CDR3 totals 11 residues. The CDR3 nucleotides read TGTGCCAGCACCATTAACAATGAGCAGTTCTTC. Translating it yields CASTINNEQFF.

CDR3 bases: TGTGCCACCAGCAGACAGGATTCACCCCTCCACTTT. Amino acid sequence: CATSRQDSPLHF. The chain combines TRBV15 with TRBJ1-6; D gene uncertain. V was pared by 2 bases and J by 8 bases, with 4 bases between. The CDR3 loop spans 12 amino acids. Germline loops: CDR1 LNHNV, CDR2 YYDKDF (reference sequence).